Shown below are 7 T cell receptor beta chains from a single sample sequenced in a study of T-cell memory formation after mild COVID-19. TCRdb reprocessed the 5' RACE reads via MiXCR and lists one record per CDR3 protein. The sample consists of approximately 240,000 distinct CDR3 sequences, roughly 15% of them appearing once. Sequenced: PBMCs or a T cell subset sorted from them (not recorded which). These receptors originate from a man aged 18-30 years who had mild COVID-19 (a few samples of this study predate the infection). Cell type and time point are not known.

This clonotype was detected a few times. CDR3 coding DNA: TGCAGTGCCCGCGGACAGGTTCGGCGCGGTCAGCCCCAGCATTTT. Its protein is CSARGQVRRGQPQHF. The gene calls are TRBV20-1 and TRBJ1-5; 7 nucleotides match TRBD1. Germline CDR1 reads DFQATT; CDR2 reads SNEGSKA (reference sequence). The CDR3 length is 15 residues. V dropped 6 bases and J dropped 6; count of bases not matched to a gene: 14.

This clonotype was detected ten times or more. This CDR3 is CASSPGPRQGYGYTF. CDR3 DNA sequence: TGTGCCAGCAGCCCCGGGCCCAGGCAGGGATACGGCTACACCTTC. The chain carries TRBV5-5 and TRBJ1-2, with TRBD1 as a possible D gene (5 bases). V dropped 4 bases and J dropped 8 bases, with 21 bases sitting between them. The V gene's germline CDR1 is SGHKS and CDR2 YYEKEE (reference sequence). This CDR3 is 15 amino acids long.

This clonotype was counted a single time. This sequence joins TRBV18 and TRBJ2-6; no definite D call. V shed 1 base and J shed 0 bases, with 7 bases lying between them. Germline V gives CDR1 KGHSH, CDR2 LQKENI. The CDR3 sequence is 16 residues long. Here the CDR3 DNA reads TGTGCCAGCTCACCACGAGACGCCTCTGGGGCCAACGTCCTGACTTTC. Its translation is CASSPRDASGANVLTF.

At least ten counts were recorded for this clonotype. This chain links TRBV7-2 with TRBJ2-1; possibly TRBD1 or TRBD2 for D (5 bases each). Germline CDR1 and CDR2: SGHTA and FQGNSA. Deletions cut 5 bases from V and 4 bases from J, with 15 bases between. This CDR3 has 15 amino acids. DNA for the CDR3: TGTGCCAGCAGCCCGATCCCTGGGGGTTACAATGAGCAGTTCTTC. Translated: CASSPIPGGYNEQFF.

The V gene is TRBV7-2, the J gene TRBJ1-1, with a weak D call TRBD1 (6 bases). The germline V gene has CDR1 SGHTA and CDR2 FQGNSA. CDR3 length equals 13 residues. Trimming removed 4 bases at V and 11 bases at J, with 17 bases between. The DNA of the CDR3 is TGTGCCAGCAGCTCACAGGGCGACGGTCGGGCTTTCTTT. Residues: CASSSQGDGRAFF. The whole variable domain, remainder taken from reference TRBV7-2 and TRBJ1-1, is GAGVSQSPSNKVTEKGKDVELRCDPISGHTALYWYRQSLGQGLEFLIYFQGNSAPDKSGLPSDRFSAERTGGSVSTLTIQRTQQEDSAVYLCASSSQGDGRAFFGQGTRLTVV.

V and J are TRBV20-1 and TRBJ1-2; D is unclear. With 4 bases removed from V and 0 bases from J, the gap between germline ends came to 9 bases. Germline V gene lookup returns CDR1 DFQATT and CDR2 SNEGSKA (reference sequence). This CDR3 has 13 amino acids. CDR3 residues: CSAIEGANYGYTF. The CDR3 bases are TGCAGTGCTATAGAGGGAGCTAACTATGGCTACACCTTC.

This clonotype was detected a few times. This chain joins TRBV4-1 and TRBJ2-3; 9 bases align to TRBD2. The CDR3 has 16 amino acids. Germline-derived CDR1 and CDR2 are MGHRA and YSYEKL. J lost 5 bases, V lost 0 bases, and 6 bases had no gene match. The CDR3 DNA follows: TGCGCCAGCAGCCAAGAATCTGGCGGGGGGGTAGATACGCAGTATTTT. Amino acid sequence: CASSQESGGGVDTQYF.